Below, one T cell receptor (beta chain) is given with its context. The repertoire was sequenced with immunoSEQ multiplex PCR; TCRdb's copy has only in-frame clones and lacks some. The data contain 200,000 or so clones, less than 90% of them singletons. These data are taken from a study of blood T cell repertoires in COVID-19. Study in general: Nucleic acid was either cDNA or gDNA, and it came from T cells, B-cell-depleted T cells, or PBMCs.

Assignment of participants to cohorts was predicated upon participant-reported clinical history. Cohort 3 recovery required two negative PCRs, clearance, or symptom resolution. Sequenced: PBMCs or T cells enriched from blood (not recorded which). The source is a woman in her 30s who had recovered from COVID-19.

The CDR3 bases are TGTGCCAGCAGCTTAGATGGCCTGACAGACGAGCAGTACTTC. Its protein product is CASSLDGLTDEQYF. The chain links TRBV7-6 to TRBJ2-7, with a weak D call TRBD1 (5 bases). Trimming shortened V by 1 base and J by 5 bases, and 12 bases separated the two germline ends. This CDR3 has 14 residues. In germline, CDR1 is SGHVS, CDR2 FNYEAQ. Combining the CDR3 with reference TRBV7-6 and TRBJ2-7 gives the whole variable domain GAGVSQSPRYKVTKRGQDVALRCDPISGHVSLYWYRQALGQGPEFLTYFNYEAQQDKSGLPNDRFSAERPEGSISTLTIQRTEQRDSAMYRCASSLDGLTDEQYFGPGTRLTVT.